The 22 T cell receptor beta chains below come from one sample, sequenced in a study of blood T cell repertoires in COVID-19. Data came from immunoSEQ multiplex PCR; TCRdb stores just in-frame clones and leaves some out. The repertoire has some 160,000 clones, roughly 75% of them found once; the top ten carry 6.5%. Sequencing used peripheral blood. The receptors shown here come from a man between 70 and 80 years old with active or convalescent COVID-19.

The chain has TRBV3-1 (or the pseudogene TRBV3-2) and TRBJ2-1, with 7 bases that match TRBD1. The CDR3 sequence is 15 residues long. Germline CDR1 and CDR2: LGHDT and YNNKEL (reference sequence). Trimming cost V 5 bases and J 4 bases; bases outside gene matches: 8. CDR3 DNA: TGTGCCAGCAGCTCCCGGGACAGAGAATACAATGAGCAGTTCTTC. Encoded protein: CASSSRDREYNEQFF.

V usage is TRBV6-5 and J usage is TRBJ2-7; 7 nucleotides line up with TRBD1. The CDR3 loop spans 14 amino acids. J was trimmed by 0 bases and V by 6 bases; bases with no gene match: 5. Germline assignment: CDR1 MNHEY and CDR2 SVGAGI. In DNA form, the CDR3 reads TGTGCCAGCAGCGGGACAGTGAACTCCTACGAGCAGTACTTC. Translation gives CASSGTVNSYEQYF.

This chain links TRBV10-3 with TRBJ1-5, with 7 bases aligning to TRBD1. Trimming removed 8 bases from V and 7 bases from J; junction bases left unmatched: 5. CDR1 is ENHRY, CDR2 SYGVKD, per germline. The CDR3 sequence is 12 residues long. The CDR3 DNA reads TGTGCCATCGGCAGGGGGTTACAGCCCCAGCATTTT. As protein: CAIGRGLQPQHF.

V and J are TRBV5-1 and TRBJ2-3, with D maybe TRBD2 (5 bases). Trimming cost V 5 bases and J 0 bases, with 7 bases left between them. This CDR3 contains 13 residues. Germline CDR1 reads SGHRS; CDR2 reads YFSETQ. CDR3 in amino acids: CASRTGSTDTQYF. Here the CDR3 DNA reads TGCGCCAGCAGAACGGGGAGCACAGATACGCAGTATTTT. Supplemented by reference TRBV5-1 and TRBJ2-3, the full variable domain reads KAGVTQTPRYLIKTRGQQVTLSCSPISGHRSVSWYQQTPGQGLQFLFEYFSETQRNKGNFPGRFSGRQFSNSRSEMNVSTLELGDSALYLCASRTGSTDTQYFGPGTRLTVL.

The V and J genes are TRBV3-1 (or the pseudogene TRBV3-2) and TRBJ1-3; the D is unclear. CDR3 length: 16 amino acids. Looked up from germline, CDR1 is LGHDT and CDR2 is YNNKEL (reference sequence). V was shortened by 4 bases and J by 0 bases, with 13 bases between the two germline ends. For the CDR3, the DNA is TGTGCCAGCAGCCCGCGGCAGAGAGTCTCTGGAAACACCATATATTTT. It encodes CASSPRQRVSGNTIYF.

This clone has only one observation. The rearrangement uses TRBV28 and TRBJ1-4; D perhaps matches TRBD1 (5 bases). Trimming took off 6 bases at V and 3 bases at J, with 29 bases between the two ends. The germline V gene has CDR1 MDHEN and CDR2 SYDVKM. This CDR3 is 20 amino acids long. The CDR3 here is CASSPAGGGHSGLANEKLFF. The CDR3 bases are TGTGCCAGCAGCCCCGCGGGGGGAGGGCACTCCGGGTTGGCTAATGAAAAACTGTTTTTT. Complete variable domain (other parts from reference TRBV28 and TRBJ1-4): DVKVTQSSRYLVKRTGEKVFLECVQDMDHENMFWYRQDPGLGLRLIYFSYDVKMKEKGDIPEGYSVSREKKERFSLILESASTNQTSMYLCASSPAGGGHSGLANEKLFFGSGTQLSVL.

The chain uses TRBV5-4 and TRBJ1-4, with no clear D. Germline assignment: CDR1 SGHNT and CDR2 YYREEE (reference sequence). Trimming took off 5 bases at V and 0 bases at J, with 11 bases between the two ends. The CDR3 runs to 15 residues. The CDR3 DNA sequence: TGTGCCAGCAGTTTAGGAGGGACAACTAATGAAAAACTGTTTTTT. This gives the protein CASSLGGTTNEKLFF.

This sequence joins TRBV27 and TRBJ1-1; TRBD1 might be the D (5 bases). V lost 7 bases and J 7 bases, leaving 19 bases between the germline ends. Germline V gene lookup returns CDR1 MNHEY and CDR2 SMNVEV (reference sequence). CDR3 length: 14 amino acids. The CDR3 here is CASNWGDGRREAFF. The CDR3 nucleotides are TGTGCCAGCAATTGGGGGGACGGGCGCCGTGAAGCTTTCTTT.

The rearrangement links TRBV19 to TRBJ2-5; TRBD2 might be the D (5 bases). Trimming removed 1 base from V and 3 bases from J, with 6 bases in between. The germline V gene encodes CDR1 LNHDA and CDR2 SQIVND (reference sequence). The CDR3 runs 13 residues. CDR3: CASSIGRKETQYF. In DNA, the CDR3 is TGTGCCAGTAGTATAGGGAGGAAAGAGACCCAGTACTTC.

The chain combines TRBV28 with TRBJ1-1; D may be TRBD1 (6 bases). Trimming shortened V by 8 bases and J by 7 bases, and 14 bases separated the two germline ends. In germline, CDR1 is MDHEN, CDR2 SYDVKM. The CDR3 has 12 residues. CDR3 in DNA: TGTGCCAGCCAAAAGACAGGCCTTGAAGCTTTCTTT. It specifies CASQKTGLEAFF. The variable domain in full, with the rest retrieved from reference TRBV28 and TRBJ1-1, is DVKVTQSSRYLVKRTGEKVFLECVQDMDHENMFWYRQDPGLGLRLIYFSYDVKMKEKGDIPEGYSVSREKKERFSLILESASTNQTSMYLCASQKTGLEAFFGQGTRLTVV.

The chain recombines TRBV27 with TRBJ1-2, with TRBD1 as a possible D gene (5 bases). V lost 3 bases to trimming and J lost 4 bases, with 12 bases between them. The CDR3 is made up of 14 amino acids. Germline loops: CDR1 MNHEY, CDR2 SMNVEV (reference sequence). The CDR3 sequence is CASSFQGSGYGYTF. The DNA of the CDR3 is TGTGCCAGCAGTTTCCAGGGCTCGGGCTATGGCTACACCTTC.

This clone was counted once. The chain is built from TRBV9 and TRBJ2-1, with D unclear. CDR1 SGDLS and CDR2 YYNGEE come from the germline V gene. V was pared by 4 bases and J by 0 bases, with 8 bases between. The CDR3 sequence is 14 residues long. CDR3 amino acids: CASSPSASYNEQFF. The CDR3 nucleotides are TGTGCCAGCAGCCCAAGCGCCTCCTACAATGAGCAGTTCTTC.

The V call is TRBV5-6, the J call TRBJ1-1; 7 nucleotides match TRBD1. Germline V gives CDR1 SGHDT, CDR2 YYEEEE. CDR3 length equals 15 residues. V lost 1 base, J lost 2 bases, and 5 bases stayed unmatched. CDR3 sequence (DNA): TGTGCCAGCAGCTTGCTCCCAGGGGGAAACACTGAAGCTTTCTTT. It is translated as CASSLLPGGNTEAFF.

V gene TRBV28 combines with J gene TRBJ2-5; 11 positions match TRBD2. The V gene's germline CDR1 is MDHEN and CDR2 SYDVKM. The CDR3 is 14 amino acids. J lost 5 bases, V lost 8 bases, and 7 bases had no gene match. The CDR3: CASVTSGSVETQYF. CDR3 nucleotide sequence: TGTGCCAGCGTCACTAGCGGGAGTGTCGAGACCCAGTACTTC.

The chain combines TRBV4-3 with TRBJ2-1, with TRBD2 identical over 11 bases. The V gene's germline CDR1 is LGHNA and CDR2 YSLEER. V gave up 3 bases and J gave up 4 bases; unmatched junction bases: 8. This CDR3 spans 17 amino acids. CDR3 in amino acids: CASSQQTLAGGYNEQFF. As DNA, the CDR3 is TGCGCCAGCAGCCAGCAGACCCTAGCGGGGGGATACAATGAGCAGTTCTTC.

The genes are TRBV5-8 and TRBJ2-1; the D gene is possibly TRBD1 (6 bases). CDR3 size: 12 residues. CDR1 is SGHTS and CDR2 is YDEGEE in the germline V gene. Trimming removed 4 bases from V and 13 bases from J, with 15 bases in between. CDR3 sequence reads: CASSVNRDHQFF. The CDR3 DNA is TGTGCCAGCAGCGTAAACAGGGACCACCAGTTCTTC.

Here the CDR3 reads CASSYGTGGPNTEAFF. As DNA, the CDR3 is TGTGCCAGCAGTTACGGGACAGGGGGCCCTAACACTGAAGCTTTCTTT. The rearrangement joins TRBV6-5 to TRBJ1-1; 12 bases line up with TRBD1. J gave up 2 bases and V 2 bases, and 3 bases lay outside the gene matches. CDR3 length equals 16 residues. Germline-derived CDR1 and CDR2 are MNHEY and SVGAGI.

The chain employs TRBV2 and TRBJ1-1; maybe TRBD1 (5 bases). Trimming took 2 bases from V and 8 from J, leaving 12 bases between them. Germline assignment: CDR1 SNHLY and CDR2 FYNNEI. The CDR3 is 13 residues long. CDR3: CASSEHRNREAFF. CDR3 nucleotides: TGTGCCAGCAGTGAACATAGAAACAGGGAAGCTTTCTTT.

The chain couples TRBV23-1 to TRBJ1-3; weak D call: TRBD1 (6 bases). TRBV23-1 is recorded as an ORF, its role being uncertain. Trimming left V 8 bases short and J 0 bases short, with 20 bases between. The CDR3 spans 17 residues. CDR3 sequence reads: CASLEPGHRPSGNTIYF. The CDR3 region has the DNA TGCGCCAGCCTGGAGCCGGGACATAGACCCTCTGGAAACACCATATATTTT.

This sequence joins TRBV11-2 and TRBJ1-1, with 10 bases matching TRBD1. Germline V CDR1 and CDR2: SGHAT, FQNNGV. The CDR3 has 16 amino acids. V lost 2 bases, J lost 3 bases, and 6 bases stayed unmatched. CDR3 sequence (DNA): TGTGCCAGCAGCTTAATCGTAGGACAGGGGGACACTGAAGCTTTCTTT. Amino acids: CASSLIVGQGDTEAFF.

This chain uses TRBV18 with TRBJ1-2; TRBD1 agrees at 7 bases. The CDR3 runs to 15 residues. Germline CDR1 reads KGHSH; CDR2 reads LQKENI. V lost 6 bases and J lost 3; bases outside the gene matches: 10. In DNA, the CDR3 is TGTGCCAGCTCCCCCGGGACAGCGGCCGACTATGGCTACACCTTC. Residues: CASSPGTAADYGYTF.

This sequence joins TRBV7-9 and TRBJ2-1; tentatively, D is TRBD2 (7 bases). CDR3 size: 16 residues. Germline V CDR1 and CDR2: SEHNR, FQNEAQ (reference sequence). V gave up 5 bases and J gave up 3 bases, with 17 bases separating them. The chain's CDR3 is CASSPSGGQIYNEQFF. The CDR3 DNA is TGTGCCAGCAGCCCGTCCGGGGGGCAAATCTACAATGAGCAGTTCTTC.